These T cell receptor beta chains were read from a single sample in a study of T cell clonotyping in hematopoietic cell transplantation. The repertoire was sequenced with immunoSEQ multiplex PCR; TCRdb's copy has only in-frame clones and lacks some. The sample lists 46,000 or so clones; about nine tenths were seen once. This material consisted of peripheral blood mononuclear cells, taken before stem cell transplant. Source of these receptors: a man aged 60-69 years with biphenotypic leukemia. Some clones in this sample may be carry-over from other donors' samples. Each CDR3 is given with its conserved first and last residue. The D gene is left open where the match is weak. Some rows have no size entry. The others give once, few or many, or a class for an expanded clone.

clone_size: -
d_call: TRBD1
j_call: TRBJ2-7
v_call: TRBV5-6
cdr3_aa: CASSLGQGAYEQYF
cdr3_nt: TGTGCCAGCAGCTTGGGACAGGGCGCCTACGAGCAGTACTTC

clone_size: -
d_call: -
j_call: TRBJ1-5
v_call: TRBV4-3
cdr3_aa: CASSQDRGSQPQHF
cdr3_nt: TGCGCCAGCAGCCAAGACCGGGGGAGCCAGCCCCAGCATTTT

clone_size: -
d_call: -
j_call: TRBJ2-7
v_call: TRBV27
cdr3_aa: CASSFTAGLWYF
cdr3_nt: TGTGCCAGCAGTTTTACGGCAGGACTGTGGTACTTC

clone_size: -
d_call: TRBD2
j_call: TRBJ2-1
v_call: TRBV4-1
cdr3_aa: CASSTISGSFDEQFF
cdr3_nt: TGCGCCAGCAGCACAATTAGCGGGAGTTTCGATGAGCAGTTCTTC

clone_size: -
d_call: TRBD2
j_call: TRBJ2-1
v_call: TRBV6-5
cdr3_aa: CASSSGTSGYNEQFF
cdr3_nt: TGTGCCAGCAGCTCCGGGACTAGCGGCTACAATGAGCAGTTCTTC

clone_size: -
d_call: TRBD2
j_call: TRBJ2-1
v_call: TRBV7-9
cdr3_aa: CASSPVAGVGYNEQFF
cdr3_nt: TGTGCCAGCAGCCCGGTAGCGGGAGTGGGCTACAATGAGCAGTTCTTC

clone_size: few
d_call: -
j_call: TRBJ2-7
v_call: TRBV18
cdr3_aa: CASSPGDEQYF
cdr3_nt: TGTGCCAGCTCACCAGGGGACGAGCAGTACTTC

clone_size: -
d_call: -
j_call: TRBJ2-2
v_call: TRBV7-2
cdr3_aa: CASSLQGQSNTGELFF
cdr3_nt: TGTGCCAGCAGTCTTCAGGGACAATCGAACACCGGGGAGCTGTTTTTT

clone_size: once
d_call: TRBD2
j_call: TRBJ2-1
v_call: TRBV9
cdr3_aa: CASSFRLAGGPYNEQFF
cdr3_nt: TGTGCCAGCAGCTTTCGACTAGCGGGAGGGCCTTACAATGAGCAGTTCTTC

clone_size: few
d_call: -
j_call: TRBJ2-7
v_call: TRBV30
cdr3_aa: CAWSVGSGVYYEQYF
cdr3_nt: TGTGCCTGGAGTGTAGGGTCGGGGGTATACTACGAGCAGTACTTC

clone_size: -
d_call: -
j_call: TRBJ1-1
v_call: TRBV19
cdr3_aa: CASSPQRGAGTEAFF
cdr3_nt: TGTGCCAGTAGTCCCCAACGGGGGGCGGGGACTGAAGCTTTCTTT

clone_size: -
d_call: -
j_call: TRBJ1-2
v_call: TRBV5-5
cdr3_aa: CASSLNRLYGYTF
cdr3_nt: TGTGCCAGCAGCTTGAACAGGCTCTATGGCTACACCTTC

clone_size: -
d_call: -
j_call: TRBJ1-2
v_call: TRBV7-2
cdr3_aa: CASSLGMAMEGYTF
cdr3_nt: TGTGCCAGCAGCTTAGGGATGGCCATGGAGGGCTACACCTTC

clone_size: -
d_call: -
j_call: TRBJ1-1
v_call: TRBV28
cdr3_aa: CASSTPGQGQEAFF
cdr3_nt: TGTGCCAGCAGCACCCCCGGCCAGGGGCAGGAAGCTTTCTTT

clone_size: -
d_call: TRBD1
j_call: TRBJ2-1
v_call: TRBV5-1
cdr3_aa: CASSWGTGERDNEQFF
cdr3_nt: TGCGCCAGCAGCTGGGGGACAGGGGAGAGAGACAATGAGCAGTTCTTC

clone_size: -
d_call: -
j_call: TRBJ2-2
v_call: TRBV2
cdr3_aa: CASSEASWSTGELFF
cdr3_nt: TGTGCCAGCAGTGAGGCTAGCTGGAGCACCGGGGAGCTGTTTTTT

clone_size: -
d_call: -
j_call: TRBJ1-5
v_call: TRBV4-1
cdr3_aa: CASSQEFRGGGQPQHF
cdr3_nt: TGCGCCAGCAGCCAAGAATTCAGGGGCGGGGGACAGCCCCAGCATTTT

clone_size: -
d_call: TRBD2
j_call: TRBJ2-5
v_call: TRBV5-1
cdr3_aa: CASSKELSGSEETQYF
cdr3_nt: TGCGCCAGCAGCAAGGAACTTAGCGGGAGTGAGGAGACCCAGTACTTC

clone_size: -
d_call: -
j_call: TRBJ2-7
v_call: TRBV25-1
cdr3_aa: CASTSPGLVYEQYF
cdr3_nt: TGTGCCAGCACTAGCCCGGGACTCGTCTACGAGCAGTACTTC

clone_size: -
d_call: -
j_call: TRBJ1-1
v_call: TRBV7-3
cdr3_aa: CASSLTPSTGLDTEAFF
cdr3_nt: TGTGCCAGCAGCTTAACCCCATCCACAGGTTTAGACACTGAAGCTTTCTTT

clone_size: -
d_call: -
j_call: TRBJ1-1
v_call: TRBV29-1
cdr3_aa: CSVAYRTLVKAEAFF
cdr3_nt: TGCAGCGTCGCATATCGGACACTCGTGAAGGCTGAAGCTTTCTTT

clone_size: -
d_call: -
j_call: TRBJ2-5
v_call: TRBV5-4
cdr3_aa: CASSYKRGRQETQYF
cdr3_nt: TGTGCCAGCAGTTATAAGAGGGGCCGGCAAGAGACCCAGTACTTC

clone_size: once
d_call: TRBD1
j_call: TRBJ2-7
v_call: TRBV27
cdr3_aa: CASSLRGPTGGPSYF
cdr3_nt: TGTGCCAGCAGTTTACGGGGTCCCACAGGGGGGCCTTCCTACTTC

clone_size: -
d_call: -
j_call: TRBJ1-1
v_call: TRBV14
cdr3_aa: CASSPLKGRPGGTEAFF
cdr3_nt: TGTGCCAGCAGCCCGCTAAAGGGAAGACCAGGCGGCACTGAAGCTTTCTTT

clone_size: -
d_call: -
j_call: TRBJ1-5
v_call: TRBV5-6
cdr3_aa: CASSLAWPPNQPQHF
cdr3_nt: TGTGCCAGCAGCTTGGCTTGGCCCCCCAATCAGCCCCAGCATTTT

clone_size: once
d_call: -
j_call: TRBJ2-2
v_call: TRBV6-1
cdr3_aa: CASSVGENTGELFF
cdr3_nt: TGTGCCAGCAGTGTCGGGGAGAACACCGGGGAGCTGTTTTTT

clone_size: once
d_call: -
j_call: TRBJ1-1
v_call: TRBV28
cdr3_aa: CASIRGGYTEAFF
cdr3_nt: TGTGCCAGCATAAGGGGGGGCTACACTGAAGCTTTCTTT

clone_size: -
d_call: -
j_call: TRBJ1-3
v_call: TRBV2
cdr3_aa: CASRVGGDTIYF
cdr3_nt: TGTGCCAGCAGGGTCGGGGGGGACACCATATATTTT

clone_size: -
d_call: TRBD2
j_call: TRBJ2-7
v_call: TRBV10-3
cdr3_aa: CAISGGTSDSYEQYF
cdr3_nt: TGTGCCATCAGTGGGGGGACTAGCGACTCCTACGAGCAGTACTTC

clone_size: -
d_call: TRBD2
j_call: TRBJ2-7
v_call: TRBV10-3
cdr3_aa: CAISVRGRLAGDEQYF
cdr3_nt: TGTGCCATCAGTGTGAGGGGGAGACTAGCGGGAGACGAGCAGTACTTC

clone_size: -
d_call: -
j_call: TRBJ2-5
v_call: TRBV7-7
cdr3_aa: CASSLGPDGETQYF
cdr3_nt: TGTGCTAGCAGCTTAGGACCAGATGGGGAGACCCAGTACTTC

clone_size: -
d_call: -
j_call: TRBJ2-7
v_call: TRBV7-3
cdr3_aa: CASRLGPTYEQYF
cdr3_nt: TGTGCCAGCAGGTTGGGACCCACCTACGAGCAGTACTTC

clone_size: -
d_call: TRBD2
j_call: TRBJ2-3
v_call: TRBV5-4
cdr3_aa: CASSWGLAAGGDTQYF
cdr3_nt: TGTGCCAGCAGCTGGGGACTAGCGGCGGGAGGAGATACGCAGTATTTT

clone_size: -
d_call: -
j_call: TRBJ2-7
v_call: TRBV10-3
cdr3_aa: CAISTAREQYF
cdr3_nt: TGTGCCATCAGTACCGCTCGCGAGCAGTACTTC